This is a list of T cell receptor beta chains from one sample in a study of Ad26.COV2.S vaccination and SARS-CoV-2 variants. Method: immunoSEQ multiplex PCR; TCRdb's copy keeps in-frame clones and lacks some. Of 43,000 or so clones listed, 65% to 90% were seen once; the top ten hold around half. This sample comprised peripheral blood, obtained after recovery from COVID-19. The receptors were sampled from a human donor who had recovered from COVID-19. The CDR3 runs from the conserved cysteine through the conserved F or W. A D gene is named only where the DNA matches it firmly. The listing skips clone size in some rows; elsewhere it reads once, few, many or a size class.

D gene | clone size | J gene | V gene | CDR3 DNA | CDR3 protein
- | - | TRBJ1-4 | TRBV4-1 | TGCGCCAGCAGCCAGCCATACCGGGGTTCTAATGAAAAACTGTTTTTT | CASSQPYRGSNEKLFF
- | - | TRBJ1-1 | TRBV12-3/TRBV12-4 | TGTGCCAGCAGTTTAATTACGAACACTGAAGCTTTCTTT | CASSLITNTEAFF
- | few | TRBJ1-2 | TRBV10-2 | TGCGCCAGCCTTGCCGGGACGCGCCGAATTTACTTC | CASLAGTRRIYF
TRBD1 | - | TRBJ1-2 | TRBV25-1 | TGTGCCAGCAGCGGACAGGTTTATGTCTATGGCTACACCTTC | CASSGQVYVYGYTF
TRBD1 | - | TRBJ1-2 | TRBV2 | TGTGCCAGCAGTGGGGGACAGAGCTATGGCTACACCTTC | CASSGGQSYGYTF
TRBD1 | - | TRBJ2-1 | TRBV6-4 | TGTGCCAGCAGGGGGGGGACAGGGCACGGGGAGCAGTTCTTC | CASRGGTGHGEQFF
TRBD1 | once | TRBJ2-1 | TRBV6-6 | TGTGCCAGCAGTCAATTATTCCGGGACAGGGACTACAATGAGCAGTTCTTC | CASSQLFRDRDYNEQFF
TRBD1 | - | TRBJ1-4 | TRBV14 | TGTGCCAGCAGCGTCCGGGACAGGGGGGTTGAAAAACTGTTTTTT | CASSVRDRGVEKLFF
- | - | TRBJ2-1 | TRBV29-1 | TGCAGCGTTGCGGCGGGAAGCGCTCCTGAGCAGTTCTTC | CSVAAGSAPEQFF
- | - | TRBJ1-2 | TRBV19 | TGTGCCAGTACCCCTAGGTCCTATGGCTACACCTTC | CASTPRSYGYTF
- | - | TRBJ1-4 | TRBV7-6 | TGTGCCAGCAGCTTAACGGCCGGGGGGGAAAAACTGTTTTTT | CASSLTAGGEKLFF
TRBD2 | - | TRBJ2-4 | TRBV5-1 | TGCGCCAGCAGCTCAACCTTCGGGGGACTAGCGGGGGATCGGTTCTTC | CASSSTFGGLAGDRFF
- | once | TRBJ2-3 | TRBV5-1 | TGCGCCAGCAGGACTGACGGAGATACGCAGTATTTT | CASRTDGDTQYF
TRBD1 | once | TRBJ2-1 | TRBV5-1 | TGCGCCAGCAGCTTTTCGGACAGGGTAGCACTGAATGAGCAGTTCTTC | CASSFSDRVALNEQFF
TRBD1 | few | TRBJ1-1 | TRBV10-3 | TGTGCCATCAGTGTTGGACAGGGGGCTGAAGCTTTCTTT | CAISVGQGAEAFF
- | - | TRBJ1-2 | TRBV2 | TGTGCCAGCAGGGCAGGGACAATCGACTATGGCTACACCTTC | CASRAGTIDYGYTF
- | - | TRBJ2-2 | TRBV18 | TGTGCCAGCTCACCAATGTTGGACAGTTGGAGCTCCGGGGAGCTGTTTTTT | CASSPMLDSWSSGELFF
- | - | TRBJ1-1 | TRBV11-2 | TGTGCCAGCAGGCAGGGAGGCGGCACTGAAGCTTTCTTT | CASRQGGGTEAFF
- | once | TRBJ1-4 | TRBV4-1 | TGCGCCAGCAGCCAGAGGACCTCCCCTAATGAAAAACTGTTTTTT | CASSQRTSPNEKLFF
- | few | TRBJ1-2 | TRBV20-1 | TGCAGTGCTAGTATGGGATCCGCTAACTATGGCTACACCTTC | CSASMGSANYGYTF
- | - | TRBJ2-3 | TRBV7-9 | TGTGCCAGCAGTTGGACAGAGGGAGATACGCAGTATTTT | CASSWTEGDTQYF
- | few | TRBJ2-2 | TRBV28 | TGTGCCAGCAGTTACTTCCAGACCGGGGAGCTGTTTTTT | CASSYFQTGELFF
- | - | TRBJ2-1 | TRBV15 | TGTGCCACCAGCTCCCGCGGACCGAAAAATGAGCAGTTCTTC | CATSSRGPKNEQFF
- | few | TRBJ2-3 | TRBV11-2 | TGTGCCAGCAGCTCCATCGTGAGACTTGCAGATACGCAGTATTTT | CASSSIVRLADTQYF
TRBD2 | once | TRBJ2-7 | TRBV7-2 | TGTGCCACCCGCGCTAGCGGCTACGAGCAGTACTTC | CATRASGYEQYF
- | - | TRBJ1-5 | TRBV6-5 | TGTGCCAGCAGTTACCTCGGGGGGGTTCAGCCCCAGCATTTT | CASSYLGGVQPQHF
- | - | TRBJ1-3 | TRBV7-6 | TGTGCCAGCAGCTTAGACAGGGATCGGGTCCTTGGAAACACCATATATTTT | CASSLDRDRVLGNTIYF
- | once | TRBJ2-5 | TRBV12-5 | TGTGCTAGTGGTTTGACCCAAGAGACCCAGTACTTC | CASGLTQETQYF
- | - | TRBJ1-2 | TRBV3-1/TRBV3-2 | TGTGCCAGCAGCCAAGATCCGGCAGCTCATGGCTACACCTTC | CASSQDPAAHGYTF
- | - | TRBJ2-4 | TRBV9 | TGTGCCAGCAGCGACCGGGACATGGGCAAAAACATTCAGTACTTC | CASSDRDMGKNIQYF
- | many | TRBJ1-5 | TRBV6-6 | TGTGCCAGCAGTTTGAGGGGGGACCAGCCCCAGCATTTT | CASSLRGDQPQHF
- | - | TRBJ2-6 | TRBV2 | TGTGCCAGCAGTGAATCTGGGAATCCTGGGGCCAACGTCCTGACTTTC | CASSESGNPGANVLTF
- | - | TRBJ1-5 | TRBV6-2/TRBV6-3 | TGTGCCAGCAGTTACTGGGGCAATCAGCCCCAGCATTTT | CASSYWGNQPQHF
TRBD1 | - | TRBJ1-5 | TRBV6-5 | TGTGCCAGCAGAGACAGGGACGGTAATCAGCCCCAGCATTTT | CASRDRDGNQPQHF
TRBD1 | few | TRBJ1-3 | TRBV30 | TGTGCCTGGAGTGGGAACAGGGGGGCGTCTGGAAACACCATATATTTT | CAWSGNRGASGNTIYF
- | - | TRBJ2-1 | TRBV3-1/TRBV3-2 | TGTGCCAGCAGCCAAGATCGGGGGGCTAGCGGTAACAATGAGCAGTTCTTC | CASSQDRGASGNNEQFF
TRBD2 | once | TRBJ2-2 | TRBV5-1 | TGCGCCAGCAAACGACTAGCGGGAGACACCGGGGAGCTGTTTTTT | CASKRLAGDTGELFF
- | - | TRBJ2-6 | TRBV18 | TGTGCCAGCTCACAGAGCTCTGGGGCCAACGTCCTGACTTTC | CASSQSSGANVLTF
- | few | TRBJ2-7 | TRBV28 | TGTGCCAGCAGTTTAGAGGGGCACTTCTGGGAGCAGTACTTC | CASSLEGHFWEQYF
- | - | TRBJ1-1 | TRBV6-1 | TGTGCCAGCAGTGTAGCGGGGCGACTGAACACTGAAGCTTTCTTT | CASSVAGRLNTEAFF
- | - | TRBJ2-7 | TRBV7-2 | TGTGCCAGCAGCTTACAAGGGGCCTACGAGCAGTACTTC | CASSLQGAYEQYF
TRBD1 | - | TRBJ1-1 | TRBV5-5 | TGTGCCAGCAGCTTGACAGGGGGAAACACTGAAGCTTTCTTT | CASSLTGGNTEAFF
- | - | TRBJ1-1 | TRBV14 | TGTGCCAGCAGCCAAGTCGGGTTAGGGGAAGCTTTCTTT | CASSQVGLGEAFF
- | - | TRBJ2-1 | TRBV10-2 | TGCGCCAGCAGGAAGGGGTCCTACAATGAGCAGTTCTTC | CASRKGSYNEQFF
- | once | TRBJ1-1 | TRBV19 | TGTGCCAGTACCTCGCGGAAGAACACTGAAGCTTTCTTT | CASTSRKNTEAFF
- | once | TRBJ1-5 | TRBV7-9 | TGTGCCAGCAGCTTCTCCGGACAAGGCAATCAGCCCCAGCATTTT | CASSFSGQGNQPQHF
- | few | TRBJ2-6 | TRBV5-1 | TGCGCCAGCAGCGCCGGGCAAGAAGCTGGGGCCAACGTCCTGACTTTC | CASSAGQEAGANVLTF
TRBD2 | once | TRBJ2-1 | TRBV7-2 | TGTGCCAGCAGCTTATTTGCGGGGGGGAATGAGCAGTTCTTC | CASSLFAGGNEQFF
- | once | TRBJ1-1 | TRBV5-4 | TGTGCCAGCAGCCTCGGACAGAGGGTCCTCCTGGAGGATCGTGAAGCTTTCTTT | CASSLGQRVLLEDREAFF
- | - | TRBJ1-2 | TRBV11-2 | TGTGCCAGCAGCTTACACCGACAGAATGGCTACACCTTC | CASSLHRQNGYTF
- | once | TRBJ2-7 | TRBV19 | TGTGCCAGTAGCGGTCACTCCTACGAGCAGTACTTC | CASSGHSYEQYF